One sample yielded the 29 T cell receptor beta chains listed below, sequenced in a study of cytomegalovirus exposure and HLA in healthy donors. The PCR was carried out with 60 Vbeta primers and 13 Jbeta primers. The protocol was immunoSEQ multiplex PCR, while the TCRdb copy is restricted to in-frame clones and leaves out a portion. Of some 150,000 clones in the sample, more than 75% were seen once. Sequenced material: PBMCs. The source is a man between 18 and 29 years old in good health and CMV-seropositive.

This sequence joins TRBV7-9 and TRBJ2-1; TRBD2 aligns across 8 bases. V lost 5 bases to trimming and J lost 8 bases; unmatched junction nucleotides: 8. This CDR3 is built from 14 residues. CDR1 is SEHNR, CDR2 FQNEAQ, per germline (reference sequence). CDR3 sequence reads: CASSTNSGGHEQFF. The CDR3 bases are TGTGCCAGCAGCACGAACTCGGGGGGGCATGAGCAGTTCTTC.

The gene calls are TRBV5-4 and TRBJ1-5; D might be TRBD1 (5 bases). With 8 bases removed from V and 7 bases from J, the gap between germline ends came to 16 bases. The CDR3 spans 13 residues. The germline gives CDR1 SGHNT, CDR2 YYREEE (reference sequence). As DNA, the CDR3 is TGTGCCAGTAGTGGGGCCCCGGAGCAGCCCCAGCATTTT. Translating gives CASSGAPEQPQHF. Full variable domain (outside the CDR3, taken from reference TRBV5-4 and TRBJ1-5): ETGVTQSPTHLIKTRGQQVTLRCSSQSGHNTVSWYQQALGQGPQFIFQYYREEENGRGNFPPRFSGLQFPNYSSELNVNALELDDSALYLCASSGAPEQPQHFGDGTRLSIL.

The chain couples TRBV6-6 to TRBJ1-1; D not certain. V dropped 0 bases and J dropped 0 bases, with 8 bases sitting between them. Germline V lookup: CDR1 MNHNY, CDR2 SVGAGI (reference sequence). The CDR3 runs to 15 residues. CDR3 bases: TGTGCCAGCAGTTACTCTGAGATCATGAACACTGAAGCTTTCTTT. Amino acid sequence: CASSYSEIMNTEAFF.

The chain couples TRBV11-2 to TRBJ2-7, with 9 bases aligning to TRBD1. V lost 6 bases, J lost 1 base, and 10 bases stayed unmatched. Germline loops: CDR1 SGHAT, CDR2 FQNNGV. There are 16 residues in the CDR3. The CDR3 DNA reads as TGTGCCAGCAGTCGAGCACAGGGGGCGTTGTCCTACGAGCAGTACTTC. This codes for CASSRAQGALSYEQYF. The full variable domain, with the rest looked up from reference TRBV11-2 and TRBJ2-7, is EAGVAQSPRYKIIEKRQSVAFWCNPISGHATLYWYQQILGQGPKLLIQFQNNGVVDDSQLPKDRFSAERLKGVDSTLKIQPAKLEDSAVYLCASSRAQGALSYEQYFGPGTRLTVT.

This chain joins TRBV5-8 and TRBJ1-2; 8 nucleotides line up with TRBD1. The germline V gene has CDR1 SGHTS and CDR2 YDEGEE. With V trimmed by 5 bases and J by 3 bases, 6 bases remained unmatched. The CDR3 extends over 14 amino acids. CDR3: CASSPQGADYGYTF. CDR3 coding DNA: TGTGCCAGCAGTCCTCAGGGGGCGGACTATGGCTACACCTTC. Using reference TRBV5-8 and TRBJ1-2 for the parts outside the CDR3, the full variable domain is EAGVTQSPTHLIKTRGQQATLRCSPISGHTSVYWYQQALGLGLQFLLWYDEGEERNRGNFPPRFSGRQFPNYSSELNVNALELEDSALYLCASSPQGADYGYTFGSGTRLTVV.

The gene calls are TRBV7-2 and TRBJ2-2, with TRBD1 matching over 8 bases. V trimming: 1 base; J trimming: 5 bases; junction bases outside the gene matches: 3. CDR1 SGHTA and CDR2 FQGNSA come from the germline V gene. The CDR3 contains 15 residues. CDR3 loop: CASSLGTGRTGELFF. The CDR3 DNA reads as TGTGCCAGCAGCTTAGGGACAGGGAGAACCGGGGAGCTGTTTTTT.

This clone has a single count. The CDR3 region is CASSDAGRGEKLFF. For the CDR3, the DNA is TGTGCCAGCAGTGACGCAGGGCGAGGTGAAAAACTGTTTTTT. The chain joins TRBV2 to TRBJ1-4; D might be TRBD1 (5 bases). The V and J ends lost 3 bases and 7 bases respectively, with 12 bases between them. Looked up from germline, CDR1 is SNHLY and CDR2 is FYNNEI. The CDR3 has 14 amino acids.

The CDR3 DNA reads as TGTGCCAGCAGTTCCCGACAGGGGGCGCCATTATTTGGTGAAAAACTGTTTTTT. Its protein product is CASSSRQGAPLFGEKLFF. The chain carries TRBV28 and TRBJ1-4, with 10 bases that match TRBD1. Germline V gene data show CDR1 as MDHEN and CDR2 as SYDVKM. Germline trimming cut 4 bases from V and 7 bases from J; bases unmatched to any gene: 15. CDR3 length: 18 amino acids.

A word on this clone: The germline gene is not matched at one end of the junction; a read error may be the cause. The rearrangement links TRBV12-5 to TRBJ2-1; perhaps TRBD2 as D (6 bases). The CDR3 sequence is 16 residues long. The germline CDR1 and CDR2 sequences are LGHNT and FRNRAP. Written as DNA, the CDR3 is TGTGCTAGCGGTTTGGGAAGTAGCGGAATCTACAATGAGCAGTTCTTC. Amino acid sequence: CASGLGSSGIYNEQFF.

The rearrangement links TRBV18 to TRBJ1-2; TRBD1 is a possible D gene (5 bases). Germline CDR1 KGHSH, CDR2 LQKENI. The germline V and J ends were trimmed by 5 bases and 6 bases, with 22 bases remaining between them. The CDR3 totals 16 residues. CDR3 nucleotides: TGTGCCAGCTCAAGATCGGCGGGGGACTTTTTCGATGGCTACACCTTC. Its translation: CASSRSAGDFFDGYTF.

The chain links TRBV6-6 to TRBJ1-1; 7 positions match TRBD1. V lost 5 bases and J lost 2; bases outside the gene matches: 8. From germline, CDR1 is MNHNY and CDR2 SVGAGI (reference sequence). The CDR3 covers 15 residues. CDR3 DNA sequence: TGTGCCAGCAGTACGCCGGACAGGACAAACACTGAAGCTTTCTTT. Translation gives CASSTPDRTNTEAFF.

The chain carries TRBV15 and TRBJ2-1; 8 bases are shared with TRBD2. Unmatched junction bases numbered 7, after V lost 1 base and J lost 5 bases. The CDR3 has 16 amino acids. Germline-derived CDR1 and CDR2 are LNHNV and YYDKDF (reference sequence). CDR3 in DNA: TGTGCCACCAGCAGAGGGCGTAGCGGGGCCCACAATGAGCAGTTCTTC. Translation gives CATSRGRSGAHNEQFF.

The CDR3: CASSLNQGKNTGELFF. For the CDR3, the DNA is TGCGCCAGCAGCTTGAACCAGGGGAAGAACACCGGGGAGCTGTTTTTT. V and J are TRBV5-1 and TRBJ2-2; a possible D gene is TRBD1 (6 bases). Germline CDR1 reads SGHRS; CDR2 reads YFSETQ. The V end was cut by 1 base, the J end by 1 base, with 11 bases between. This CDR3 comprises 16 residues. The full variable domain, completed using reference TRBV5-1 and TRBJ2-2, is KAGVTQTPRYLIKTRGQQVTLSCSPISGHRSVSWYQQTPGQGLQFLFEYFSETQRNKGNFPGRFSGRQFSNSRSEMNVSTLELGDSALYLCASSLNQGKNTGELFFGEGSRLTVL.

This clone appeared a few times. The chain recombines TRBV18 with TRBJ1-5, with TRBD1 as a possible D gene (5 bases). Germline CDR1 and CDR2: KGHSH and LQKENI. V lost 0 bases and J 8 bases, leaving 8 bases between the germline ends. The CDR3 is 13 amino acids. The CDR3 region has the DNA TGTGCCAGCTCACCACCCGGGGGAGAGCCCCAGCATTTT. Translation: CASSPPGGEPQHF.

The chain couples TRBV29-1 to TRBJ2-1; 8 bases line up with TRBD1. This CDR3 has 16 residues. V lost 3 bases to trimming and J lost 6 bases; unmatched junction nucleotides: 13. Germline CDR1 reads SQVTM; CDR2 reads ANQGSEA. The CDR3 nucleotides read TGCAGCGTTGAGTTATTTCGAGGACAGGGTATCAATGAGCAGTTCTTC. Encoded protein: CSVELFRGQGINEQFF.

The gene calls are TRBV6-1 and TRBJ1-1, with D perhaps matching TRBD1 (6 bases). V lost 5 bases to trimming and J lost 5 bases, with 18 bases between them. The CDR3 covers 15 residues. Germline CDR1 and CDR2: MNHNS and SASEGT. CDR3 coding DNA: TGTGCCAGCAGTCAACCCACAGGGTATTGGACTGAAGCTTTCTTT. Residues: CASSQPTGYWTEAFF.

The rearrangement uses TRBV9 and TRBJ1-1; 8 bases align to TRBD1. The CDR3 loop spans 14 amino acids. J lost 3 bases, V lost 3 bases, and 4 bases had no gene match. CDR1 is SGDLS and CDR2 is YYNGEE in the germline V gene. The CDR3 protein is CASSDRGTHTEAFF. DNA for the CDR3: TGTGCCAGCAGCGACAGGGGGACGCACACTGAAGCTTTCTTT.

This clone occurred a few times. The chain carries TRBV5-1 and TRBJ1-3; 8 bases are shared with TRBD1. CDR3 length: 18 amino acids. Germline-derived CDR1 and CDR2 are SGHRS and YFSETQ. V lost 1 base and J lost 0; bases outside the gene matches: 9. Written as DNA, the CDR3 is TGCGCCAGCAGCTTGTGGGACAGGCCTCTTACCTCTGGAAACACCATATATTTT. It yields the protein CASSLWDRPLTSGNTIYF.

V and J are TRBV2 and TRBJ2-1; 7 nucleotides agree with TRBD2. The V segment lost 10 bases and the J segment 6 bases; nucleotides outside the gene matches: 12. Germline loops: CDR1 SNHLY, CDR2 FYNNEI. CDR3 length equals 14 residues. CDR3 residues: CATGGGLLSNEQFF. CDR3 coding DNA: TGTGCCACAGGCGGGGGACTCCTTTCCAATGAGCAGTTCTTC.

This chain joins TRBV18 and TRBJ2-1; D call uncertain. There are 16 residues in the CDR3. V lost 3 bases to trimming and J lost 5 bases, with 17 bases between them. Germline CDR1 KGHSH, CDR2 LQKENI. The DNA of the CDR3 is TGTGCCAGCTCACCCTACCTAGGCCAAGCGAACAATGAGCAGTTCTTC. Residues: CASSPYLGQANNEQFF.

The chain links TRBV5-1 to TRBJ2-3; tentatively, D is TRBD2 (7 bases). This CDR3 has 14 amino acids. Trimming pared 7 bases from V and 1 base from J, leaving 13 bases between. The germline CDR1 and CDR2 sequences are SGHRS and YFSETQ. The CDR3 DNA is TGCGCCAGCTTGAGAGGGGGGGGCACAGATACGCAGTATTTT. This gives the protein CASLRGGGTDTQYF.

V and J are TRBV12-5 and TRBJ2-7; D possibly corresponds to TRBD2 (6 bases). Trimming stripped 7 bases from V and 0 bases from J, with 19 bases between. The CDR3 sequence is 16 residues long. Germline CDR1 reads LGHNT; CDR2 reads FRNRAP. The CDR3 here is CASAMRDFSPSYEQYF. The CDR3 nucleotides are TGTGCTAGTGCCATGAGGGACTTTTCCCCCTCCTACGAGCAGTACTTC.

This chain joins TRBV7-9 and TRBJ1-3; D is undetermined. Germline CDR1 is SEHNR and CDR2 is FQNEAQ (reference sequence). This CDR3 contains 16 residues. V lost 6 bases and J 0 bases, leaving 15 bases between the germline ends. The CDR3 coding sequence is TGTGCCAGCAGACCCCTAGAGGCCTTCTCTGGAAACACCATATATTTT. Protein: CASRPLEAFSGNTIYF.

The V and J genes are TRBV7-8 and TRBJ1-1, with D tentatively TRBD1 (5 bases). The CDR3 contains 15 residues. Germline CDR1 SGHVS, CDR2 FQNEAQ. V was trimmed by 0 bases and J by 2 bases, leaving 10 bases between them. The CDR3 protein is CASSLAIGGNTEAFF. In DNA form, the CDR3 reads TGTGCCAGCAGCTTAGCGATCGGGGGTAACACTGAAGCTTTCTTT.

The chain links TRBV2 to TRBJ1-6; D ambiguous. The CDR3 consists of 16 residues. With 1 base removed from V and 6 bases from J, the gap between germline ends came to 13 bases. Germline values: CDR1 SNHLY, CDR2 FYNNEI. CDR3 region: CASSEDGRARNSPLHF. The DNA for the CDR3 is TGTGCCAGCAGTGAAGATGGGAGGGCCCGTAATTCACCCCTCCACTTT.

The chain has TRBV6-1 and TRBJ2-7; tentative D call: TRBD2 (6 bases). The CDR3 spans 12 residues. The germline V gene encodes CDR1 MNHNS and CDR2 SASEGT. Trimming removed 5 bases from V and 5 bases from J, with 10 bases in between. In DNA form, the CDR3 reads TGTGCCAGCAGTCCTCGACTAGACGAGCAGTACTTC. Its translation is CASSPRLDEQYF.

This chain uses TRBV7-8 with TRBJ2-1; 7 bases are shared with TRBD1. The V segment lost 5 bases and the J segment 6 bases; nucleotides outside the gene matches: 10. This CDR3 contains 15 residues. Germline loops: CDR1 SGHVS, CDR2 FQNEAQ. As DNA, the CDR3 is TGTGCCAGCAGCCCCCGACAGGGTCCCACCAATGAGCAGTTCTTC. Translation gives CASSPRQGPTNEQFF. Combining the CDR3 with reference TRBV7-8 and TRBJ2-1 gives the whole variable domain GAGVSQSPRYKVAKRGQDVALRCDPISGHVSLFWYQQALGQGPEFLTYFQNEAQLDKSGLPSDRFFAERPEGSVSTLKIQRTQQEDSAVYLCASSPRQGPTNEQFFGPGTRLTVL.

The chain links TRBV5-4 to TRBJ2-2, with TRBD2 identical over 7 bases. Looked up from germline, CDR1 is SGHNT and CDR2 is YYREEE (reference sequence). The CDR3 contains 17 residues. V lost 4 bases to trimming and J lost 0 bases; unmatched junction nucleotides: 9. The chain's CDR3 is CASSLDAGLTNTGELFF. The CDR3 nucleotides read TGTGCCAGCAGCCTTGACGCGGGACTAACGAACACCGGGGAGCTGTTTTTT.

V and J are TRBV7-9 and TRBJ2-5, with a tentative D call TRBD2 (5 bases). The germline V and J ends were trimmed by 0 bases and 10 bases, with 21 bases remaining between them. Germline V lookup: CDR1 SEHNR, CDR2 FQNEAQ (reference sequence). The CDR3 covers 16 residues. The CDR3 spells CASSLAAENKTRGQYF. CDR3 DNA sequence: TGTGCCAGCAGCTTAGCCGCGGAGAACAAAACCCGGGGCCAGTACTTC.